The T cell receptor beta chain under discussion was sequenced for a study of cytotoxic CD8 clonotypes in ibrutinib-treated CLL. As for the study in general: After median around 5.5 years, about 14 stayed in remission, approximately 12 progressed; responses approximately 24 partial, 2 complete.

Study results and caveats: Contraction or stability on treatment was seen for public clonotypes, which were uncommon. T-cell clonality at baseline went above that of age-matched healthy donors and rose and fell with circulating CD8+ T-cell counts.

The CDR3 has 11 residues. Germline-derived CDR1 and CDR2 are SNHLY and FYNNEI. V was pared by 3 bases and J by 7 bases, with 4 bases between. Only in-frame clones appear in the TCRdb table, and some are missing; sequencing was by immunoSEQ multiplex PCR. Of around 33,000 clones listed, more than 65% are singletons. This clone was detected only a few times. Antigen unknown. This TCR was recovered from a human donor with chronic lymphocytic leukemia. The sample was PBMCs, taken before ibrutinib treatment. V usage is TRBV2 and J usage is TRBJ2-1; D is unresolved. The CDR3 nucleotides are TGTGCCAGCAGTGATTGGAATGAGCAGTTCTTC. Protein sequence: CASSDWNEQFF.